This TCR beta chain was captured by sequencing in a study of cytomegalovirus exposure and HLA in healthy donors (dated by TCRdb to about 2017). Background on the whole study: An earlier analysis of 587 of the donors reported about 250 Gb of sequence data and 117 million unique TCR beta sequences from some 180 million T cells. The study aimed to test whether signatures of past pathogen exposure could be identified by cataloging public T cell receptors. About five DR-DQ haplotypes were handled as single units for association and clustering because linkage in the cohort was strong. Using immunosequencing, the study profiled T cell repertoires from 640 or so subjects and related those repertoires to cytomegalovirus serostatus. Among 398 genotyped donors of the cohort, an average of approximately 230,000 unique TCR beta nucleotide sequences were sequenced per donor, around 20% of them non-productive. About 310 gigabases of sequencing data and approximately 85 million unique TCR sequences were included in an early release covering about 700 HLA-typed donors. Besides the first cohort of approximately 670 subjects, a separate validation cohort made up of over 95 different subjects was used. Rather than using new phenotypic data, the later analysis identified candidate immune exposures from TCR beta sequences and from how often those sequences occurred across donors. Both class I and class II loci were covered by HLA typing, at four-digit resolution. Donor age, sex, ethnicity and CMV serostatus were compiled alongside the repertoire data. High-throughput TCR immunosequencing, statistical association of individual TCRs with disease status, and machine learning were combined to predict cytomegalovirus infection status. In an earlier analysis of roughly 580 of the donors, high-throughput TCR beta sequencing was used to judge whether each TCR beta V gene segment behaved as functional or pseudogenic. To study patterns of TCR occurrence, a later analysis re-analyzed previously published TCR beta repertoires from 550 to 800 donors and added high-resolution HLA genotyping. Typing coverage differed by locus: A, B, C, DRB1 and DQB1 were typed in about 620-630 donors, DQA1 in about 550, DPA1 in around 600, and DPB1 in 450 to 490. Of the roughly 400 genotyped donors, roughly 76% were placed in the genetic ancestry cluster associated with self-reported Caucasian donors. Genome-wide SNP genotypes for about 60% of the 666 donors were used in a later genetic analysis, which treated that subset as a discovery cohort. All discovery cohort repertoires had been generated using a single sequencing platform. General conclusions and limits of the study: This cohort had only TCR beta chains sequenced, and the lack of alpha or paired-chain data limited which features could be detected. Approximately 16 rarely observed V segments, including chromosome 9 orphons, were excluded from the earlier analysis of several hundred of the donors because counts were too low. Compared with the 666-donor mean, donors in an Asian-associated ancestry cluster had fewer N-insertions in productive TCRs, according to a later genetic analysis. A later analysis associated 16,951 TCR beta sequences with specific HLA alleles at a false discovery rate of 0.05. In a later analysis, TCR association rates were found to vary across HLA loci, with the most associated TCRs seen for DRB1 alleles and the fewest for HLA-C alleles. An earlier analysis of around 540 of the donors showed that most TCR beta V segments appeared in productive rearrangements either about 87% or about 30% of the time, which broadly matched IMGT annotations. The 87-base-pair reads could not distinguish some IMGT-functional V segments, including TRBV6-2 and TRBV6-3, so those segments were excluded. Assigning TCR associations to individual alleles was difficult when HLA alleles, especially DR and DQ, strongly co-occurred. Most CMV-associated TCR beta chains appeared to be HLA-restricted in a later analysis, and the HLA associations seemed to be driven largely by CMV exposure. The sequencing pipeline was judged likely to have produced a cluster of highly shared sequence variants as a technical artifact. In a later genetic analysis, a missense DCLRE1C variant was associated with V-gene and J-gene trimming of TCR beta chains, and the association was replicated in an independent cohort. A further reported finding was that TCR beta sequences accurately predicted the HLA-A and HLA-B alleles for most subjects in the first cohort. Compared with equally common non-associated chains, HLA-associated TCR beta chains in a later analysis were more clonally expanded and had lower generation probabilities. In vitro tests confirmed that three of the cytomegalovirus-associated TCR beta chains recognize cytomegalovirus antigens. The only immune exposure information available for the cohort was CMV serostatus. Cytomegalovirus status was reported to be diagnosed by the classifier with high specificity and sensitivity in both the original and validation cohorts. In the study, about 150 TCR beta chains were listed as associated with cytomegalovirus. According to a later analysis, parvovirus B19, influenza, CMV and Epstein-Barr virus appeared linked to several top co-occurrence clusters. Across donors, most TCR sequences were observed very rarely, whereas some public TCRs were present in many individuals. It was suggested by the authors that the approach could potentially be generalized to other disease states and immunological phenotypes. Roughly uniform sequencing depth across donors was assumed in presence/absence analyses, although this assumption may not hold. Linkage disequilibrium might explain the correlated functional status among segregating V segments, but an unknown experimental factor could not be excluded. HLA typing was unavailable for some donors at each locus, so association tests used only the typed subset.

The cohort consisted of 670 or so healthy bone marrow donors. Cohort members were all nominally healthy when sampled, although unrecorded immune exposures were likely present. The donor was CMV seropositive and belonged to the group of 270 or so seropositive cohort members. Every donor gave a peripheral blood sample, and the peripheral blood mononuclear cells from that sample were used for TCR beta sequencing. The Qiagen DNeasy Blood Extraction Kit was used to extract genomic DNA from the blood cell samples. The CDR3 goes from the cysteine to the phenylalanine over 18 residues. Here the CDR3 DNA is all that survives: 54 bases in frame from base 1. The germline V and J ends show losses of 0 bases and 5 bases respectively, and no gene match explains 13 bases of the junction. On this clone itself: Its cognate antigen has yet to be identified. No quality values exist for individual bases; no much larger clone is one base distant.

Library preparation was by the immunoSEQ multiplex PCR assay. For the multiplex PCR, a mixture combining 60 forward primers for TCR Vbeta segments and 13 reverse primers for TCR Jbeta segments was used. The CDR3 region of rearranged TCR beta genes was amplified from genomic DNA by a multiplex PCR assay. On the Illumina HiSeq System, the amplified TCR beta libraries were sequenced as 87-base-pair reads. The source study handled its data this way. A later analysis counted tens of millions of unique TCR beta chains across the 640 or so repertoires, and 9 million to 14 million of these chains were shared by at least two donors. To remove PCR and sequencing errors, raw reads were error-corrected and collapsed into unique sequences using a nearest-neighbor algorithm that merged closely related sequences. V, D and J gene segments were assigned by aligning CDR3 sequences to IMGT reference sequences. Each retained sequence needed at least a six-nucleotide match to both a V gene segment and a J gene segment. Rearrangements were classified as productive when the CDR3 lacked stop codons and remained in frame with V and J, and all other rearrangements were classified as non-productive. CDR3 was defined by IMGT convention, running from the second conserved V-encoded cysteine to the conserved J-encoded phenylalanine. Sequences without an unambiguous match to a single V gene segment were excluded from the earlier analysis of 450 to 650 of the donors. In an earlier analysis of 450 to 750 of the donors, a V segment was called functional when productive rearrangements were above 56.7%, and segregating when the standard deviation between donors exceeded 5%. A statistical classification framework was built for diagnosing cytomegalovirus status from the catalog of TCR beta chain sequences. In a later analysis, TCR nucleotide sequences were compared against IMGT/GENE-DB human TR gene sequences so that V and J genes could be assigned. The TCRdist pipeline was used in a later analysis to assign CDR3 sequences and most-parsimonious VDJ recombination scenarios. In a later analysis, each TCR beta chain was defined by its CDR3 amino acid sequence together with its V-gene family, and reads without a unique V-gene family were excluded. As a way to deal with suspected cross-contamination and a sequencing artifact, a later analysis dropped approximately 570 nucleotide sequences that were highly shared and had low generation probability. A later analysis calculated a clonal expansion index for each public chain from normalized within-repertoire ranks of inferred template counts. Generation probabilities in a later analysis came from a VDJ recombination model fitted to out-of-frame rearrangements, and those results were checked against IGoR. A later analysis scored TCR-TCR, TCR-HLA and TCR-CMV co-occurrence with hypergeometric tests, applying a repertoire-size bias correction to TCR pairs. To estimate false discovery rates, a later analysis permuted the HLA or CMV assignments 20 times. In a later analysis, co-occurring TCRs were grouped using DBSCAN, with TCRdist sequence similarity added in when clustering inside HLA-allele-positive subsets. Repertoires with fewer than 30,000 or more than 120,000 public chains, plus five repertoires with anomalous nucleotide sharing, were excluded from co-occurrence clustering. TCRdb retrieved this table from immuneACCESS and kept in-frame rearrangements only. Not all clones are present; in checked studies, unresolved V genes account for under half, and no reason is known for the remainder. V, J and clone size are those of that table, while D and trimming were read from the DNA. The sample data list over 200,000 clones, and about four fifths of these were observed just once. More than 5% of the sample is in the top ten clones.

The sequence joins TRBV23-1 to TRBJ1-1, and TRBD1 aligns with 9 junction nucleotides. TRBV23-1 is treated as an ORF (open reading frame) with a function not yet certain. This clonotype was obtained from a woman aged 40-49 years in good health and CMV-seropositive. The material sequenced was PBMCs. The CDR3 protein is CASSQSGGTGNIGTEAFF. The nucleotide sequence is TGCGCCAGCAGTCAATCTGGCGGGACAGGGAATATTGGGACTGAAGCTTTCTTT.